What follows are 27 T cell receptor beta chains derived from one specimen sequenced in a study of blood T cell repertoires in COVID-19. Generated by immunoSEQ multiplex PCR, the TCRdb table keeps only in-frame clones and is missing some. Of 250,000 to 350,000 clones listed, approximately 90% are singletons. The material sequenced was peripheral blood. Receptors were obtained from a woman in her thirties with COVID-19, enrolled during active disease.

The chain recombines TRBV7-2 with TRBJ2-2; 9 nucleotides match TRBD1. The CDR3 is 14 residues long. V was clipped by 5 bases and J by 7 bases; unmatched bases: 5. CDR1 is SGHTA and CDR2 is FQGNSA in the germline V gene. The CDR3 DNA reads as TGTGCCAGCAGCCGGACAGGGGTACGCGGGGAGCTGTTTTTT. Amino acid sequence: CASSRTGVRGELFF.

The chain joins TRBV5-1 to TRBJ1-1; 10 bases align to TRBD1. This CDR3 contains 15 residues. From germline, CDR1 is SGHRS and CDR2 YFSETQ. V shed 3 bases and J 4 bases; nucleotides not matched to a gene: 6. The CDR3 sequence: CASSSRTGGATEAFF. The CDR3, as DNA: TGCGCCAGCAGCTCACGGACAGGGGGTGCCACTGAAGCTTTCTTT.

The chain recombines TRBV27 with TRBJ2-5, with TRBD1 identical over 8 bases. Trimming at V came to 8 bases and at J to 4 bases, leaving 6 bases not matched to a gene. The germline CDR1 and CDR2 sequences are MNHEY and SMNVEV (reference sequence). The CDR3 spans 13 residues. The CDR3, as DNA: TGTGCCAGCGGATACAGGGGGTCAGAGACCCAGTACTTC. Residues: CASGYRGSETQYF.

This clone showed up just a few times. The V call is TRBV7-2, the J call TRBJ2-1; perhaps TRBD2 as D (6 bases). The CDR3 contains 15 residues. Trimming removed 1 base at V and 12 bases at J, with 19 bases between. Germline CDR1 is SGHTA and CDR2 is FQGNSA. In DNA, the CDR3 is TGTGCCAGCAGCTTAGGGGCGGCTGCTACTAGCATGCAGTTCTTC. Translated, it gives CASSLGAAATSMQFF.

The chain has TRBV7-9 and TRBJ2-2; TRBD2 agrees at 10 bases. CDR1 SEHNR and CDR2 FQNEAQ come from the germline V gene (reference sequence). V gave up 4 bases and J gave up 5 bases; unmatched junction bases: 4. This CDR3 is built from 15 residues. The CDR3 loop is CASSWTSGETGELFF. The CDR3 bases are TGTGCCAGCAGCTGGACTAGCGGAGAAACCGGGGAGCTGTTTTTT.

The chain links TRBV19 to TRBJ1-2; 9 nucleotides agree with TRBD1. CDR1 is LNHDA, CDR2 SQIVND, per germline (reference sequence). The CDR3 sequence is 13 residues long. V trimming: 5 bases; J trimming: 8 bases; junction bases outside the gene matches: 6. CDR3 amino acids: CASSGGQGYGYTF. CDR3 nucleotides: TGTGCCAGTAGTGGGGGACAGGGATACGGCTACACCTTC.

The J gene is TRBJ1-5, the V gene TRBV7-9, with D hard to call. The V gene's germline CDR1 is SEHNR and CDR2 FQNEAQ (reference sequence). There are 14 residues in the CDR3. The ends were cut back, 4 bases at V and 0 bases at J, with 7 bases in the middle. The CDR3, as DNA: TGTGCCAGCAGCTCTCACACTAGCAATCAGCCCCAGCATTTT. Its protein product is CASSSHTSNQPQHF.

CDR3 in DNA: TGTGCCATCAGTGAGTTGGATCGGGGATCGAACACCGGGGAGCTGTTTTTT. Amino acid sequence: CAISELDRGSNTGELFF. This chain links TRBV10-3 with TRBJ2-2, with a possible D match to TRBD2 (5 bases). CDR1 is ENHRY, CDR2 SYGVKD, per germline. V was pared by 1 base and J by 0 bases, with 12 bases between. The CDR3 runs 17 residues.

The J gene is TRBJ1-2, the V gene TRBV6-1; no reliable D call. Trimming removed 4 bases at V and 4 bases at J, with 22 bases between. The CDR3 totals 17 residues. Germline V CDR1 and CDR2: MNHNS, SASEGT. The CDR3 region is CASSALGRRVYGYGYTF. CDR3 coding DNA: TGTGCCAGCAGTGCCCTGGGTCGGCGGGTTTATGGCTATGGCTACACCTTC.

The genes are TRBV7-9 and TRBJ1-1; 7 bases map to TRBD1. The CDR3 length is 13 residues. Germline trimming cut 2 bases from V and 5 bases from J; bases unmatched to any gene: 2. Germline CDR1 and CDR2: SEHNR and FQNEAQ (reference sequence). CDR3 loop: CASSLLQGTEAFF. The CDR3 DNA sequence: TGTGCCAGCAGCTTATTACAGGGGACTGAAGCTTTCTTT.

The chain uses TRBV12-3 or TRBV12-4 and TRBJ1-6; TRBD1 is a possible D gene (5 bases). The CDR3 totals 13 residues. V was cut by 5 bases and J by 9 bases, with 11 bases left in between. The CDR3 nucleotides read TGTGCCAGCAGTCCCCGGGGGGGTTCACCCCTCCACTTT. Its protein is CASSPRGGSPLHF.

CDR3 in amino acids: CAWSAVPSSGETQYF. The CDR3 coding sequence is TGTGCCTGGAGTGCAGTCCCTTCTAGTGGAGAGACCCAGTACTTC. V is TRBV30 and J is TRBJ2-5; no clear D. The CDR3 length is 15 residues. The germline V gene encodes CDR1 GTSNPN and CDR2 SVGIG (reference sequence). V lost 1 base and J 4 bases, leaving 16 bases between the germline ends. The full variable domain, its missing parts supplied by reference TRBV30 and TRBJ2-5, is SQTIHQWPATLVQPVGSPLSLECTVEGTSNPNLYWYRQAAGRGLQLLFYSVGIGQISSEVPQNLSASRPQDRQFILSSKKLLLSDSGFYLCAWSAVPSSGETQYFGPGTRLLVL.

This clone has only one observation. The rearrangement joins TRBV6-6 to TRBJ1-1; a possible D gene is TRBD1 (5 bases). The CDR3 covers 14 residues. Germline loops: CDR1 MNHNY, CDR2 SVGAGI (reference sequence). V lost 5 bases, J lost 1 base, and 11 bases lay in between. This chain's CDR3 is CASSETTANTEAFF. CDR3 nucleotides: TGTGCCAGCAGTGAGACGACAGCGAACACTGAAGCTTTCTTT.

This chain joins TRBV2 and TRBJ2-7; 8 nucleotides line up with TRBD2. This CDR3 is 15 amino acids long. Unmatched junction bases numbered 7, after V lost 6 bases and J lost 0 bases. Germline CDR1 is SNHLY and CDR2 is FYNNEI. CDR3 region: CASRPLTSGSYEQYF. The CDR3 DNA follows: TGTGCCAGCAGGCCACTTACTAGCGGCTCCTACGAGCAGTACTTC. The full variable domain, completed using reference TRBV2 and TRBJ2-7, is EPEVTQTPSHQVTQMGQEVILRCVPISNHLYFYWYRQILGQKVEFLVSFYNNEISEKSEIFDDQFSVERPDGSNFTLKIRSTKLEDSAMYFCASRPLTSGSYEQYFGPGTRLTVT.

The rearrangement uses TRBV5-4 and TRBJ2-3, with a tentative D call TRBD2 (6 bases). CDR1 is SGHNT and CDR2 is YYREEE in the germline V gene (reference sequence). V dropped 7 bases and J dropped 0 bases, with 15 bases sitting between them. The CDR3 runs to 15 residues. CDR3 DNA sequence: TGTGCCAGCTCCGCGGGGCCTGACAGCACAGATACGCAGTATTTT. Protein: CASSAGPDSTDTQYF.

The table lists this clone with a count of one. This rearrangement joins TRBV29-1 to TRBJ2-2; maybe TRBD2 (6 bases). Germline values: CDR1 SQVTM, CDR2 ANQGSEA. The CDR3 consists of 13 residues. V was trimmed by 4 bases and J by 8 bases, leaving 14 bases between them. This CDR3 is CSVGGAHGGELFF. DNA of the CDR3: TGCAGCGTTGGCGGGGCTCACGGGGGGGAGCTGTTTTTT.

J is TRBJ2-7 and V is TRBV12-3 or TRBV12-4; D remains unclear. The CDR3 is 12 residues long. The V end lost 5 bases, the J end lost 2 bases, and 7 bases lay between the germline ends. CDR3 DNA: TGTGCCAGCAGTCCGGTGCCCTACGAGCAGTACTTC. Amino acids: CASSPVPYEQYF.

The chain is built from TRBV4-1 and TRBJ2-7, with 9 nucleotides matching TRBD2. This CDR3 spans 15 amino acids. Germline V gene sequence: CDR1 MGHRA, CDR2 YSYEKL. J was trimmed by 7 bases and V by 8 bases; bases with no gene match: 15. DNA for the CDR3: TGCGCCAGCCGCCTGGTGGCTAGCGGGACTCGGGAGCAGTACTTC. Its translation is CASRLVASGTREQYF.

The CDR3 loop reads CASSQRTGNSYEQYF. CDR3 sequence (DNA): TGCGCCAGCAGTCAGCGGACAGGGAATTCCTACGAGCAGTACTTC. The chain employs TRBV23-1 and TRBJ2-7, with 8 bases lining up with TRBD1. TRBV23-1 qualifies as an ORF whose function is uncertain. V lost 3 bases and J lost 1; bases outside the gene matches: 5. The CDR3 runs to 15 residues.

CDR3: CASDKAGEPYTGELFF. CDR3 bases: TGTGCCAGCGATAAGGCGGGAGAGCCCTACACCGGGGAGCTGTTTTTT. The rearrangement links TRBV2 to TRBJ2-2; 7 bases map to TRBD2. In germline, CDR1 is SNHLY, CDR2 FYNNEI. The ends lost 8 bases at V and 3 bases at J; junction bases unmatched: 12. The CDR3 is 16 residues long.

V gene TRBV19 combines with J gene TRBJ2-1, with 11 positions matching TRBD2. The V gene end was trimmed by 4 bases and the J gene end by 7 bases; junction bases not matched to a gene: 6. Germline assignment: CDR1 LNHDA and CDR2 SQIVND (reference sequence). This CDR3 is 15 amino acids long. The CDR3 protein is CASSTVLAGVNEQFF. CDR3 coding DNA: TGTGCCAGTAGTACTGTACTAGCGGGAGTAAATGAGCAGTTCTTC.

V and J are TRBV3-1 (or the pseudogene TRBV3-2) and TRBJ1-2; TRBD1 matches at 7 bases. The germline V gene has CDR1 LGHDT and CDR2 YNNKEL (reference sequence). The CDR3 loop spans 15 amino acids. Trimming at V came to 2 bases and at J to 0 bases, leaving 3 bases not matched to a gene. CDR3 DNA sequence: TGTGCCAGCAGCCAATCGGGACAGTCTAACTATGGCTACACCTTC. Amino acids: CASSQSGQSNYGYTF.

The chain links TRBV19 to TRBJ1-5; D unclear. Germline V CDR1 and CDR2: LNHDA, SQIVND (reference sequence). The ends were cut back, 2 bases at V and 5 bases at J, with 4 bases in the middle. The CDR3 contains 12 residues. CDR3 loop: CASSIRDQPQHF. CDR3 DNA: TGTGCCAGTAGTATACGGGATCAGCCCCAGCATTTT.

The chain has TRBV5-1 and TRBJ2-2, with D possibly TRBD2 on 6 matching bases. The CDR3 contains 15 residues. The germline V gene has CDR1 SGHRS and CDR2 YFSETQ. V shed 4 bases and J shed 5 bases, with 15 bases lying between them. CDR3 region: CASSPGYGGTGELFF. CDR3 in DNA: TGCGCCAGCAGCCCGGGATACGGGGGTACCGGGGAGCTGTTTTTT. Using reference TRBV5-1 and TRBJ2-2 for the parts outside the CDR3, the full variable domain is KAGVTQTPRYLIKTRGQQVTLSCSPISGHRSVSWYQQTPGQGLQFLFEYFSETQRNKGNFPGRFSGRQFSNSRSEMNVSTLELGDSALYLCASSPGYGGTGELFFGEGSRLTVL.

V and J are TRBV5-1 and TRBJ1-2, with D possibly being TRBD1 (5 bases). The CDR3 is 17 amino acids. CDR1 is SGHRS, CDR2 YFSETQ, per germline. V was pared by 2 bases and J by 0 bases, with 17 bases between. CDR3 residues: CASSLKPGLISNYGYTF. Written as DNA, the CDR3 is TGCGCCAGCAGCTTAAAACCGGGACTCATTTCTAACTATGGCTACACCTTC.

This clone was seen once. This sequence joins TRBV6-5 and TRBJ1-2; 8 nucleotides agree with TRBD1. The CDR3 runs to 13 residues. Germline-derived CDR1 and CDR2 are MNHEY and SVGAGI. The V gene end was trimmed by 9 bases and the J gene end by 2 bases; junction bases not matched to a gene: 5. The CDR3 region is CASVDRANYGYTF. CDR3 DNA sequence: TGTGCCAGTGTGGACAGGGCCAACTATGGCTACACCTTC.

The V and J genes are TRBV10-3 and TRBJ2-7; TRBD1 agrees at 8 bases. This CDR3 spans 13 amino acids. The V segment lost 3 bases and the J segment 7 bases; nucleotides outside the gene matches: 5. The germline gives CDR1 ENHRY, CDR2 SYGVKD. This chain's CDR3 is CAISDRGQVEQYF. The CDR3 nucleotides are TGTGCCATCAGTGACAGGGGGCAGGTGGAGCAGTACTTC.